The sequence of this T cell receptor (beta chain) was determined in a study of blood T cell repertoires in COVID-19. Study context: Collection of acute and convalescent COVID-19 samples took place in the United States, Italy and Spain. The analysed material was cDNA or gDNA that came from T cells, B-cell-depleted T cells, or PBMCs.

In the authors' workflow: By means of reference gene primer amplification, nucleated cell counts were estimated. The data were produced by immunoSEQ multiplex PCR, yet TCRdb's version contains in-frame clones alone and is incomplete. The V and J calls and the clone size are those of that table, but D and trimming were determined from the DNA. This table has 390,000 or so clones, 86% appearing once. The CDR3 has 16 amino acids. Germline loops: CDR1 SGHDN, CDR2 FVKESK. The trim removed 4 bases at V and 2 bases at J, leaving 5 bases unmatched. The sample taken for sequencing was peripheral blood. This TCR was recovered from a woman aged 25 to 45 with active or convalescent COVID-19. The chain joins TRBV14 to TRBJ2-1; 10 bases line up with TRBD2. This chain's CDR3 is CASSRLAGGAYNEQFF. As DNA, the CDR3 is TGTGCCAGCAGCCGATTAGCGGGGGGAGCCTACAATGAGCAGTTCTTC.